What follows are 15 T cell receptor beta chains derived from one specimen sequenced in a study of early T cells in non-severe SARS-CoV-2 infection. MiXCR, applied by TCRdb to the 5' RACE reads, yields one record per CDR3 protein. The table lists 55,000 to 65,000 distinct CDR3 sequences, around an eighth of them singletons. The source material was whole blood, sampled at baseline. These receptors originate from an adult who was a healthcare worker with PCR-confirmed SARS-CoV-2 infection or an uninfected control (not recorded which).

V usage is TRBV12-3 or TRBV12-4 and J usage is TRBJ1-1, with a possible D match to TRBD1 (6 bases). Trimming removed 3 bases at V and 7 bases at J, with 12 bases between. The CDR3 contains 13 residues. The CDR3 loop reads CASSLRRDIEAFF. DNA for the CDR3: TGTGCCAGCAGTTTGAGGCGGGACATTGAAGCTTTCTTT.

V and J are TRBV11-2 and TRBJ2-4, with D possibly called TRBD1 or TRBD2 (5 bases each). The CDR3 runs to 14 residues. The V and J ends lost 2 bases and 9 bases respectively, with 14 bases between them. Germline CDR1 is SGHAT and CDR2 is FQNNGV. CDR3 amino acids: CASSLSLEGSIQYF. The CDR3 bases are TGTGCCAGCAGCTTAAGCCTAGAGGGGTCCATTCAGTACTTC. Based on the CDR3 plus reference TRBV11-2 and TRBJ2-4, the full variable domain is EAGVAQSPRYKIIEKRQSVAFWCNPISGHATLYWYQQILGQGPKLLIQFQNNGVVDDSQLPKDRFSAERLKGVDSTLKIQPAKLEDSAVYLCASSLSLEGSIQYFGAGTRLSVL.

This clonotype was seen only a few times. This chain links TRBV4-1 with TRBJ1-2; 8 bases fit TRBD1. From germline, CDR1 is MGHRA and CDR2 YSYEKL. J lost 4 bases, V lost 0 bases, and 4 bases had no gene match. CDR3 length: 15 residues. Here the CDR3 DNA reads TGCGCCAGCAGCCAAGAGTGGACAGGGATCTATGGCTACACCTTC. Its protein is CASSQEWTGIYGYTF.

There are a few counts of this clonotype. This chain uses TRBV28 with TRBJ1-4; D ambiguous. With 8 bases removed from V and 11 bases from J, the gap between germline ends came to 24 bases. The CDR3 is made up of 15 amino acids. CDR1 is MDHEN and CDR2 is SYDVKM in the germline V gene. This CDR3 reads CASGEEDGLMIKLFF. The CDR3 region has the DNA TGTGCCAGCGGGGAGGAGGACGGGTTGATGATTAAACTGTTTTTT.

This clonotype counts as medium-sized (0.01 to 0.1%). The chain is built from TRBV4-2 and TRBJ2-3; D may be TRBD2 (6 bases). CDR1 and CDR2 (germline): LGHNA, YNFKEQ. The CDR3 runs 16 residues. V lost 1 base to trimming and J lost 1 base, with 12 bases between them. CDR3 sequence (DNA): TGTGCCAGCAGCCAAGGGCCAGCGGGCGGCACAGATACGCAGTATTTT. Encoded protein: CASSQGPAGGTDTQYF.

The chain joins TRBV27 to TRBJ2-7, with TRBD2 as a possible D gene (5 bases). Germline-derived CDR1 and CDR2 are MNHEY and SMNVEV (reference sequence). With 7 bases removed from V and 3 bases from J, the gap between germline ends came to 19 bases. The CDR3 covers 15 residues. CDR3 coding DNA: TGTGCCAGCACCCTGTCCGGGATCGGCCACTACGAGCAGTACTTC. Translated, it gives CASTLSGIGHYEQYF.

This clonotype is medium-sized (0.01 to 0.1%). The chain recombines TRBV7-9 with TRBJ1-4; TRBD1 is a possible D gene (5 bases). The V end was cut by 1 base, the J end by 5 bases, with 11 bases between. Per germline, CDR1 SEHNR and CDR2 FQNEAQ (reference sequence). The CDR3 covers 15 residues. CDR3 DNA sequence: TGTGCCAGCAGCTTAGGAGGCAGGGAAAATGAAAAACTGTTTTTT. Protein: CASSLGGRENEKLFF. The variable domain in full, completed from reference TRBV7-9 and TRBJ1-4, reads DTGVSQNPRHKITKRGQNVTFRCDPISEHNRLYWYRQTLGQGPEFLTYFQNEAQLEKSRLLSDRFSAERPKGSFSTLEIQRTEQGDSAMYLCASSLGGRENEKLFFGSGTQLSVL.

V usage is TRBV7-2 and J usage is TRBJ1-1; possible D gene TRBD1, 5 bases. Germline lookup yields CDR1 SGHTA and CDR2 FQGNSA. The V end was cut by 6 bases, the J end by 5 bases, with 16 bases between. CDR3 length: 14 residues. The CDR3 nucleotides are TGTGCCAGCAGGCTACGGGCAGGGAGAACTGAAGCTTTCTTT. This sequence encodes CASRLRAGRTEAFF. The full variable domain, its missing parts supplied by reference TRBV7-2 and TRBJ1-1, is GAGVSQSPSNKVTEKGKDVELRCDPISGHTALYWYRQSLGQGLEFLIYFQGNSAPDKSGLPSDRFSAERTGGSVSTLTIQRTQQEDSAVYLCASRLRAGRTEAFFGQGTRLTVV.

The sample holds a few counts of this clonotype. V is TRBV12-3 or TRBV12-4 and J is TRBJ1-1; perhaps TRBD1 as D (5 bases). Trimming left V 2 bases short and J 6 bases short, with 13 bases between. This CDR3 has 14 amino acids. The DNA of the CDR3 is TGTGCCAGCAGTTTACTAGCAGGGCAGGCTGAAGCTTTCTTT. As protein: CASSLLAGQAEAFF.

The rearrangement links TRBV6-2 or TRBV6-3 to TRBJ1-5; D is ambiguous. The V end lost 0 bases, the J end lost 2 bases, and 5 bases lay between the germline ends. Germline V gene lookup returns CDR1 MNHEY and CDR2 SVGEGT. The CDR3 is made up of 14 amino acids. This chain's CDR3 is CASSYSNRNQPQHF. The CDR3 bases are TGTGCCAGCAGTTACTCGAACCGCAATCAGCCCCAGCATTTT.

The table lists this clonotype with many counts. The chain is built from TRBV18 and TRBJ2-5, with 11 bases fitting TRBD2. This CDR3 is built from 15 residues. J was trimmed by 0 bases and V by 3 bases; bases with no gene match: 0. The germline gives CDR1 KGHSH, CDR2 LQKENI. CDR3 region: CASSPGLADQETQYF. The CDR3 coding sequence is TGTGCCAGCTCACCGGGACTAGCGGACCAAGAGACCCAGTACTTC.

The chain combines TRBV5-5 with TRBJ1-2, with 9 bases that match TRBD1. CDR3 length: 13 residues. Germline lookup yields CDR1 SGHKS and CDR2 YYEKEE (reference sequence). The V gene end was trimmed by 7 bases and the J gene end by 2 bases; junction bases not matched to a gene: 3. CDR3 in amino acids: CASGDRANYGYTF. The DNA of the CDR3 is TGTGCCAGCGGGGACAGGGCGAACTATGGCTACACCTTC.

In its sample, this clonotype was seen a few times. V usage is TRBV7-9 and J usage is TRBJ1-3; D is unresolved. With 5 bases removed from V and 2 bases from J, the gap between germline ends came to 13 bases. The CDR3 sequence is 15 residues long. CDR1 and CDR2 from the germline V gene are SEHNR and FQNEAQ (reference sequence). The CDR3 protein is CASSPPGSAGNTIYF. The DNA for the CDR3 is TGTGCCAGCAGCCCACCGGGCAGTGCTGGAAACACCATATATTTT.

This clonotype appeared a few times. In DNA, the CDR3 is TGTGCCAGTAGTATACGAGGAGCCAAAAACATTCAGTACTTC. It codes for CASSIRGAKNIQYF. This chain links TRBV19 with TRBJ2-4; D gene unclear. The V end lost 2 bases, the J end lost 0 bases, and 5 bases lay between the germline ends. The CDR3 contains 14 residues. Germline V CDR1 and CDR2: LNHDA, SQIVND (reference sequence).

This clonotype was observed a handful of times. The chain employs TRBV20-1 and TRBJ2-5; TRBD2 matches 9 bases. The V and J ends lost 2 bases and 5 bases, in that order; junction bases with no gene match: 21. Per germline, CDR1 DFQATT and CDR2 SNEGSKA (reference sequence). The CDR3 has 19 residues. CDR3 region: CSARLGAASGRTNRETQYF. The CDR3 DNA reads TGCAGTGCTAGATTGGGGGCGGCGAGCGGGAGGACTAATCGGGAGACCCAGTACTTC.